The sequence of this TCR beta chain was determined in a study of T cell repertoires in cytomegalovirus infection. Study at large: Public TCR beta signature analysis indicated the presence of both CMV infection and matching HLA type.

This clonotype was observed many times. TCRdb called the reads again in MiXCR, with one record for every CDR3 protein. Of some 300,000 distinct CDR3 sequences listed, about 13% are singletons. The CDR3 runs to 17 residues. CDR1 is LGHNA and CDR2 is YNFKEQ in the germline V gene. The germline V and J ends were trimmed by 0 bases and 3 bases, with 18 bases remaining between them. The sequenced sample was PBMCs. The sequence came from a human donor in good health (CMV status not recorded). Some clones in this sample may be carry-over from other donors' samples. The rearrangement joins TRBV4-2 to TRBJ2-7, with a possible D match to TRBD2 (6 bases). DNA of the CDR3: TGTGCCAGCAGCCAAGATACGGGGGTTTTCCCCAACTACGAGCAGTACTTC. As protein: CASSQDTGVFPNYEQYF.